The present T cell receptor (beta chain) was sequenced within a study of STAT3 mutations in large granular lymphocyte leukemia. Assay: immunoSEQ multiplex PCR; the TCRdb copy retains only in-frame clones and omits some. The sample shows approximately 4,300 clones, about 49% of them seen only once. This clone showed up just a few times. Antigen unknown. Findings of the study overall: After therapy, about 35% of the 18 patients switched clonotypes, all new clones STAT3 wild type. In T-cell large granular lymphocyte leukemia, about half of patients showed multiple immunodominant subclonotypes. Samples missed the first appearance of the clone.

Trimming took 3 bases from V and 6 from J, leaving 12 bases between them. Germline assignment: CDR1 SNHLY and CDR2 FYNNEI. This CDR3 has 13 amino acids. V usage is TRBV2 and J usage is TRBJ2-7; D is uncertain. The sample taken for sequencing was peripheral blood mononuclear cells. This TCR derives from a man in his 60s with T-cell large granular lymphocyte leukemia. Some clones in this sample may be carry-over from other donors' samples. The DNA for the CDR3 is TGTGCCAGCAGTGATGGGGTTACGGCCGAGCAGTACTTC. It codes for CASSDGVTAEQYF.